One sample yielded the 14 T cell receptor beta chains listed below, sequenced in a study of cytomegalovirus exposure and HLA in healthy donors. Here immunoSEQ multiplex PCR was the method, and the copy in TCRdb shows in-frame clones only, minus some. Here the sample spans some 140,000 clones, approximately 82% being singletons. Sample: PBMCs. The receptors here all came from a young man in good health and CMV-seropositive.

This clone appeared once. J is TRBJ2-1 and V is TRBV30; perhaps TRBD2 as D (7 bases). V was shortened by 6 bases and J by 10 bases, with 19 bases between the two germline ends. The V gene's germline CDR1 is GTSNPN and CDR2 SVGIG (reference sequence). This CDR3 is built from 13 residues. The CDR3 reads CACNRRGGREQFF. The CDR3 DNA reads TGTGCCTGTAATCGGAGGGGGGGAAGGGAGCAGTTCTTC.

This sequence joins TRBV9 and TRBJ1-2, with 7 bases matching TRBD1. Germline CDR1 reads SGDLS; CDR2 reads YYNGEE. The J segment lost 6 bases and the V segment lost 2 bases, leaving 19 bases of the junction unmatched. This CDR3 is 18 amino acids long. CDR3 sequence (DNA): TGTGCCAGCAGCGTTAGCTTAAAAACCGGGACAGAAGGTAATGGCTACACCTTC. Its protein is CASSVSLKTGTEGNGYTF.

V usage is TRBV11-2 and J usage is TRBJ2-1, with D tentatively TRBD1 (5 bases). CDR3 size: 15 residues. Germline CDR1 SGHAT, CDR2 FQNNGV. Trimming shortened V by 5 bases and J by 0 bases, and 11 bases separated the two germline ends. The CDR3 is CASSPRQISYNEQFF. CDR3 sequence (DNA): TGTGCCAGCAGCCCCCGACAGATCTCCTACAATGAGCAGTTCTTC.

The chain has TRBV5-1 and TRBJ2-7, with D maybe TRBD2 (5 bases). This CDR3 spans 12 amino acids. Looked up from germline, CDR1 is SGHRS and CDR2 is YFSETQ. The V and J ends lost 4 bases and 4 bases respectively, with 9 bases between them. The CDR3 DNA sequence: TGCGCCAGCAGCCCGGACTCATACGAGCAGTACTTC. It encodes CASSPDSYEQYF.

To note about this clone: Other DNA variants within this sample encode the same CDR3. This chain uses TRBV7-2 with TRBJ2-7; TRBD2 agrees at 7 bases. The junction had 3 bases not matched to a gene; V was cut back by 1 base and J by 6 bases. CDR1 SGHTA and CDR2 FQGNSA come from the germline V gene. This CDR3 comprises 13 residues. CDR3 in DNA: TGTGCCAGCAGCTTAGGGACTAGTCTCGAGCAGTACTTC. Amino acid sequence: CASSLGTSLEQYF.

This chain joins TRBV18 and TRBJ1-3; unclear D gene. CDR1 KGHSH and CDR2 LQKENI come from the germline V gene. The CDR3 contains 16 residues. Trimming took off 3 bases at V and 0 bases at J, with 12 bases between the two ends. CDR3 coding DNA: TGTGCCAGCTCACCGTGGGCCTTACCCTCTGGAAACACCATATATTTT. Translation: CASSPWALPSGNTIYF.

The chain joins TRBV5-1 to TRBJ2-7; a weak D match, TRBD1 (6 bases). V lost 4 bases and J 9 bases, leaving 29 bases between the germline ends. CDR3 size: 17 residues. Germline assignment: CDR1 SGHRS and CDR2 YFSETQ. The DNA of the CDR3 is TGCGCCAGCAGCCCAAAGCCCGCCGACAGGCACCCCCCTTGGCAGTACTTC. Translated, it gives CASSPKPADRHPPWQYF.

This chain links TRBV18 with TRBJ1-2; TRBD1 aligns across 9 bases. In germline, CDR1 is KGHSH, CDR2 LQKENI. The trim removed 6 bases at V and 8 bases at J, leaving 13 bases unmatched. The CDR3 is 15 residues long. This CDR3 is CASSLHGTGSRGYTF. CDR3 DNA: TGTGCCAGCTCCCTCCACGGGACAGGGTCAAGAGGCTACACCTTC.

The chain combines TRBV7-2 with TRBJ1-2; D is perhaps TRBD1 (6 bases). The CDR3 covers 13 residues. V gave up 5 bases and J gave up 3 bases, with 10 bases separating them. Germline V gives CDR1 SGHTA, CDR2 FQGNSA. The CDR3 protein is CASSLQGYYGYTF. The CDR3 DNA reads as TGTGCCAGCAGCCTACAGGGTTACTATGGCTACACCTTC.

The J gene is TRBJ1-4, the V gene TRBV25-1; TRBD1 matches at 9 bases. Germline trimming cut 5 bases from V and 6 bases from J; bases unmatched to any gene: 7. Per the germline V gene, CDR1 is MGHDK and CDR2 is SYGVNS. The CDR3 totals 15 residues. For the CDR3, the DNA is TGTGCCAGCAGTCCTACCACAGGGGGCGATGAAAAACTGTTTTTT. Translating gives CASSPTTGGDEKLFF.

The J gene is TRBJ1-1, the V gene TRBV18; 8 bases line up with TRBD1. The CDR3 has 13 residues. Trimming cost V 5 bases and J 3 bases; bases outside gene matches: 2. Germline-derived CDR1 and CDR2 are KGHSH and LQKENI. For the CDR3, the DNA is TGTGCCAGCTCAACGGGACAGGACACTGAAGCTTTCTTT. Translation: CASSTGQDTEAFF.

This clone came up a few times. The J gene is TRBJ2-5, the V gene TRBV19; TRBD2 is a possible D gene (6 bases). Trimming removed 10 bases from V and 4 bases from J, with 16 bases in between. The CDR3 covers 13 residues. In germline, CDR1 is LNHDA, CDR2 SQIVND (reference sequence). This CDR3 is CATALGGAETQYF. In DNA form, the CDR3 reads TGTGCCACCGCACTAGGAGGGGCAGAGACCCAGTACTTC.

This chain uses TRBV19 with TRBJ1-5; no clear D gene. CDR1 is LNHDA and CDR2 is SQIVND in the germline V gene (reference sequence). The CDR3 totals 15 residues. Trimming stripped 5 bases from V and 2 bases from J, with 13 bases between. Written as DNA, the CDR3 is TGTGCCAGTAGTCTCGGGGTTTTAGGCAATCAGCCCCAGCATTTT. Protein: CASSLGVLGNQPQHF.

This clone came up once. V usage is TRBV27 and J usage is TRBJ2-5; 10 bases are a match to TRBD2. This CDR3 spans 17 amino acids. V shed 8 bases, J shed 1 base, and the junction held 13 bases outside the gene matches. The germline V gene encodes CDR1 MNHEY and CDR2 SMNVEV (reference sequence). The CDR3 is CASLQRSSGGLQETQYF. In DNA, the CDR3 is TGTGCCAGCCTTCAACGCTCTAGCGGGGGCCTCCAAGAGACCCAGTACTTC.